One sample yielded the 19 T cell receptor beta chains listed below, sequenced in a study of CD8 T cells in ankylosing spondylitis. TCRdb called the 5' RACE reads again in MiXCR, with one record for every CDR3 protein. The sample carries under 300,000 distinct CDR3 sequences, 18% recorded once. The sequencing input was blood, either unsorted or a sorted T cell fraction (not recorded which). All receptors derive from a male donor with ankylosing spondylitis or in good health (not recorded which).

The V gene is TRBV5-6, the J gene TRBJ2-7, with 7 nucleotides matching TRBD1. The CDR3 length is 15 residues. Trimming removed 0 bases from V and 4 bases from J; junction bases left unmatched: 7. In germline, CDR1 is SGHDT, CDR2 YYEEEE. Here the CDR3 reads CASSLGQGVVYEQYF. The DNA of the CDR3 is TGTGCCAGCAGCTTGGGACAGGGTGTGGTGTACGAGCAGTACTTC.

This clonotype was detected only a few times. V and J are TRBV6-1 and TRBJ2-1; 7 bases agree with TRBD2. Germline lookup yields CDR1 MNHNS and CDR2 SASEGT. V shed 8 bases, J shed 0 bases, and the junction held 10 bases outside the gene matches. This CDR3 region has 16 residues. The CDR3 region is CASLSGGPNSYNEQFF. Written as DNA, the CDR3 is TGTGCCAGCTTGTCGGGAGGACCAAACTCCTACAATGAGCAGTTCTTC.

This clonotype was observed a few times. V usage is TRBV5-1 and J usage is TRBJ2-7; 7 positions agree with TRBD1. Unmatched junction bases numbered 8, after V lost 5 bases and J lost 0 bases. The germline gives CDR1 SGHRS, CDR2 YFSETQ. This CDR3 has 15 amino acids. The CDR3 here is CASSPMAGGSYEQYF. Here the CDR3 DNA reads TGCGCCAGCAGTCCGATGGCAGGGGGCTCCTACGAGCAGTACTTC.

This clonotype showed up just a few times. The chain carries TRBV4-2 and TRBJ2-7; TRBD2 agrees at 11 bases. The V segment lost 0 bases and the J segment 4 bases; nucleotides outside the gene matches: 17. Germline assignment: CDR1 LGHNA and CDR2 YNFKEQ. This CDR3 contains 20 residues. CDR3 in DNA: TGTGCCAGCAGCCAAGATCCCCTAGGAACATTGGGACTAGCGGAGTACGAGCAGTACTTC. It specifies CASSQDPLGTLGLAEYEQYF.

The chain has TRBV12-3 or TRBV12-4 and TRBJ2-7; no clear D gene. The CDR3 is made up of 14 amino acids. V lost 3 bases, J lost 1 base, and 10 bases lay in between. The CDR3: CASSLSAYSYEQYF. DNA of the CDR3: TGTGCCAGCAGTTTGAGTGCGTATTCCTACGAGCAGTACTTC.

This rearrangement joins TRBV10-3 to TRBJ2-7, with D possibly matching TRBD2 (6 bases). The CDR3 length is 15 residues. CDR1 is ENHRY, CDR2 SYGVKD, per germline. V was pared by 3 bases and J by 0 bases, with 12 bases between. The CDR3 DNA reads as TGTGCCATCAGTGAAGGGACTTCCCGCTCCTACGAGCAGTACTTC. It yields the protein CAISEGTSRSYEQYF.

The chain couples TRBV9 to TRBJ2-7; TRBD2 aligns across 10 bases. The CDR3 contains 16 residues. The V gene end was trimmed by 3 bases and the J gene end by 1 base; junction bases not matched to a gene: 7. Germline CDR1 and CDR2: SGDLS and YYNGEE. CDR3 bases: TGTGCCAGCAGCGGGGCGTTAGCGGGAGGATCCTACGAGCAGTACTTC. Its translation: CASSGALAGGSYEQYF.

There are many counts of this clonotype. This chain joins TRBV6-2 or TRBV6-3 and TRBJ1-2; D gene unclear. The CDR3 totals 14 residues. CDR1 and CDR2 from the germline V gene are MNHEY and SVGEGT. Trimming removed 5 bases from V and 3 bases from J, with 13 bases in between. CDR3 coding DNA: TGTGCCAGCAGTCACAGTTTCGGAGACTATGGCTACACCTTC. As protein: CASSHSFGDYGYTF.

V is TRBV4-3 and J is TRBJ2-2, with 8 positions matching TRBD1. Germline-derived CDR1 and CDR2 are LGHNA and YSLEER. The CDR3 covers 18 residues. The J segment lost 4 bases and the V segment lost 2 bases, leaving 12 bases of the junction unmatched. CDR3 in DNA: TGCGCCAGCAGCCAAAGGGGGGCACAGGGGGGCGGCACCGGGGAGCTGTTTTTT. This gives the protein CASSQRGAQGGGTGELFF.

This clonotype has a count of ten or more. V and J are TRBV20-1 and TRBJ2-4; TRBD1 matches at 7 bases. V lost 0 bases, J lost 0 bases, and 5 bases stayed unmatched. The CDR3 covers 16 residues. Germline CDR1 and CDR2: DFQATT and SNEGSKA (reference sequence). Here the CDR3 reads CSARDRDRIAKNIQYF. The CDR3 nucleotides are TGCAGTGCTAGAGACCGGGACAGAATAGCCAAAAACATTCAGTACTTC.

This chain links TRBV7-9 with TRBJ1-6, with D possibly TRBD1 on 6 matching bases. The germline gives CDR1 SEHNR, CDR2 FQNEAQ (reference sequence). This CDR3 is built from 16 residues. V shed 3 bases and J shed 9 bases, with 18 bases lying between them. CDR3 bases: TGTGCCAGCAGCTTTGGACCGACAGGAGAGGGTTCACCCCTCCACTTT. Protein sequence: CASSFGPTGEGSPLHF.

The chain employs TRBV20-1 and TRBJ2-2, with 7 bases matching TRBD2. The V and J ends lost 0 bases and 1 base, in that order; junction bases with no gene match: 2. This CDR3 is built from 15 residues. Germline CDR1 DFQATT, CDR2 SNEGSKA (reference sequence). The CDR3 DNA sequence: TGCAGTGCTAGAGATGTAGCGGGGAACACCGGGGAGCTGTTTTTT. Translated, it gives CSARDVAGNTGELFF.

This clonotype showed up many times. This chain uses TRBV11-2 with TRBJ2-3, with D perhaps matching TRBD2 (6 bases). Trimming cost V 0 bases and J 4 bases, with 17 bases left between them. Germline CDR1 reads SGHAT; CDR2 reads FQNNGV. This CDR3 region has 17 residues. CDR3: CASSLDKDYYLPDTQYF. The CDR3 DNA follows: TGTGCCAGCAGCTTAGATAAGGACTATTATTTGCCAGATACGCAGTATTTT.

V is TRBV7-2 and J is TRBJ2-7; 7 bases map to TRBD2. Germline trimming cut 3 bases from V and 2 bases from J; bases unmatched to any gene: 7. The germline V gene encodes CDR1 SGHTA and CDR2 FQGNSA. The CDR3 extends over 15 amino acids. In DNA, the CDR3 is TGTGCCAGCAGCTTGGAACTAGCGTCCCCCTACGAGCAGTACTTC. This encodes CASSLELASPYEQYF. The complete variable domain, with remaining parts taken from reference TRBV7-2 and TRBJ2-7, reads GAGVSQSPSNKVTEKGKDVELRCDPISGHTALYWYRQSLGQGLEFLIYFQGNSAPDKSGLPSDRFSAERTGGSVSTLTIQRTQQEDSAVYLCASSLELASPYEQYFGPGTRLTVT.

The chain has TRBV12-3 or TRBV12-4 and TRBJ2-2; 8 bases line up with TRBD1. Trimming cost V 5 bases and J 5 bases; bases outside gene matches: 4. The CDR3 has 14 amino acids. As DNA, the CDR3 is TGTGCCAGCAGTCCAGGGGGCGCGACCGGGGAGCTGTTTTTT. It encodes CASSPGGATGELFF.

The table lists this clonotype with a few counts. CDR3 protein: CATSDRTGSHGVTNTGELFF. The CDR3 bases are TGTGCCACCAGTGACCGGACAGGTTCACACGGTGTAACGAACACCGGGGAGCTGTTTTTT. The chain joins TRBV24-1 to TRBJ2-2, with 7 bases identical to TRBD1. This CDR3 has 20 amino acids. Per germline, CDR1 KGHDR and CDR2 SFDVKD. V dropped 4 bases and J dropped 0; count of bases not matched to a gene: 16.

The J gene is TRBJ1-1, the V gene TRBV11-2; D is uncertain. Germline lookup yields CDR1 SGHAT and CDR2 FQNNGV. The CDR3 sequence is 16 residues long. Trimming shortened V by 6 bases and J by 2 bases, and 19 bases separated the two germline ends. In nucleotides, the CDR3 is TGTGCCAGCAGTCCAATCAGGTCGGGTTTTAACACTGAAGCTTTCTTT. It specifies CASSPIRSGFNTEAFF.

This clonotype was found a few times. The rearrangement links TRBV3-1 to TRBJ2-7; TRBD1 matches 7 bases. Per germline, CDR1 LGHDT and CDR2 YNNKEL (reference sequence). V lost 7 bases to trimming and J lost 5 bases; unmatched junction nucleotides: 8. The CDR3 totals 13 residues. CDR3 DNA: TGTGCCAGCAACCCGACAGGGATAGACGAGCAGTACTTC. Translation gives CASNPTGIDEQYF.

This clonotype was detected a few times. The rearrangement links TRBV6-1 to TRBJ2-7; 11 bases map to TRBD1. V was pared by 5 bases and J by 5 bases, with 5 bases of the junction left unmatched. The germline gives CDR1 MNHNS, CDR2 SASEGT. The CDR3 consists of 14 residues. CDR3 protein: CASSTGTGGDEQYF. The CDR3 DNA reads TGTGCCAGCAGTACCGGGACAGGGGGTGACGAGCAGTACTTC.